The 16 T cell receptor beta chains below all came from one sample that was sequenced in a study of T cells in localized non-small cell lung cancer. The data were produced by immunoSEQ multiplex PCR, yet TCRdb's version contains in-frame clones alone and is incomplete. Of 50,000 to 55,000 clones in the sample, approximately 80% were seen once. Material: peripheral blood mononuclear cells, obtained before any cancer treatment. The receptors here all came from a man aged 35 to 69 with stage III lung adenocarcinoma.

The rearrangement joins TRBV7-2 to TRBJ2-1, with 9 bases matching TRBD1. CDR3 size: 16 residues. The germline CDR1 and CDR2 sequences are SGHTA and FQGNSA. V lost 2 bases, J lost 2 bases, and 4 bases stayed unmatched. The CDR3 here is CASSLRGTGTYNEQFF. The CDR3 nucleotides read TGTGCCAGCAGCTTACGGGGGACAGGGACCTACAATGAGCAGTTCTTC.

The chain links TRBV25-1 to TRBJ2-1; 10 positions match TRBD2. The CDR3 spans 15 residues. The V gene's germline CDR1 is MGHDK and CDR2 SYGVNS. Losses at the gene ends were 4 bases for V and 9 bases for J; bases not matched to a gene: 9. CDR3 residues: CASSAALAGVGEQFF. The CDR3 DNA reads TGTGCCAGCAGTGCAGCGCTAGCGGGAGTGGGTGAGCAGTTCTTC.

The chain has TRBV14 and TRBJ1-4, with a tentative D call TRBD1 (5 bases). CDR3 size: 15 residues. The V end lost 4 bases, the J end lost 7 bases, and 16 bases lay between the germline ends. Germline loops: CDR1 SGHDN, CDR2 FVKESK. The DNA of the CDR3 is TGTGCCAGCAGCCCCTACCGTGGGGGGACTGAAAAACTGTTTTTT. It specifies CASSPYRGGTEKLFF.

This sequence joins TRBV7-8 and TRBJ2-3; 16 nucleotides align to TRBD2. CDR3 length: 18 amino acids. Trimming removed 5 bases from V and 5 bases from J; junction bases left unmatched: 10. Germline V gene data show CDR1 as SGHVS and CDR2 as FQNEAQ. CDR3 sequence reads: CASSQRQGLAGGRDTQYF. DNA for the CDR3: TGTGCCAGCAGCCAACGACAGGGACTAGCGGGAGGGAGAGATACGCAGTATTTT.

The chain joins TRBV5-6 to TRBJ1-2, with D possibly matching TRBD1 (5 bases). In germline, CDR1 is SGHDT, CDR2 YYEEEE. Trimming took 1 base from V and 7 from J, leaving 11 bases between them. The CDR3 consists of 13 residues. The CDR3 here is CASSLSGGGGYTF. CDR3 nucleotides: TGTGCCAGCAGCTTGTCTGGGGGAGGTGGCTACACCTTC.

The chain recombines TRBV28 with TRBJ1-2, with 9 bases fitting TRBD1. The J segment lost 3 bases and the V segment lost 9 bases, leaving 5 bases of the junction unmatched. The CDR3 length is 13 residues. The V gene's germline CDR1 is MDHEN and CDR2 SYDVKM. The CDR3 region is CASLRQGDYGYTF. The CDR3 DNA sequence: TGTGCCAGTCTCCGACAGGGGGACTATGGCTACACCTTC.

The CDR3 here is CASGAGSSTEAFF. The CDR3 nucleotides read TGCGCCAGCGGCGCAGGGTCGAGCACTGAAGCTTTCTTT. The gene calls are TRBV5-1 and TRBJ1-1, with D possibly being TRBD1 (5 bases). V lost 7 bases and J lost 4, with 14 bases in between. Germline V CDR1 and CDR2: SGHRS, YFSETQ. The CDR3 consists of 13 residues.

The gene calls are TRBV5-1 and TRBJ2-7; TRBD2 matches 11 bases. J was trimmed by 6 bases and V by 4 bases; bases with no gene match: 3. The CDR3 runs to 13 residues. CDR1 and CDR2 (germline): SGHRS, YFSETQ. The CDR3 sequence is CASSLTSGVEQYF. The CDR3 DNA reads TGCGCCAGCAGCCTGACTAGCGGGGTCGAGCAGTACTTC.

This clone was seen more than once but under ten times. The V gene is TRBV9, the J gene TRBJ2-5, with TRBD2 matching 14 bases. This CDR3 region has 16 residues. Germline-derived CDR1 and CDR2 are SGDLS and YYNGEE. Unmatched junction bases numbered 7, after V lost 4 bases and J lost 5 bases. In DNA, the CDR3 is TGTGCCAGCAGCATCGGGACTAGCGGGGGCGGGGAGACCCAGTACTTC. Encoded protein: CASSIGTSGGGETQYF. The whole variable domain, filled in from reference TRBV9 and TRBJ2-5, reads DSGVTQTPKHLITATGQRVTLRCSPRSGDLSVYWYQQSLDQGLQFLIQYYNGEERAKGNILERFSAQQFPDLHSELNLSSLELGDSALYFCASSIGTSGGGETQYFGPGTRLLVL.

The V and J genes are TRBV7-9 and TRBJ1-2, with 7 bases identical to TRBD1. The V gene's germline CDR1 is SEHNR and CDR2 FQNEAQ (reference sequence). V was clipped by 4 bases and J by 5 bases; unmatched bases: 4. This CDR3 is built from 13 residues. In DNA form, the CDR3 reads TGTGCCAGCAGCTCAACAGGGGTGTATGGCTACACCTTC. Its protein is CASSSTGVYGYTF.

This clone was observed a handful of times. The CDR3 DNA is TGTGCCAGCTCACCAGTCACCCTCGCTAACTATGGCTACACCTTC. Translation gives CASSPVTLANYGYTF. V gene TRBV18 combines with J gene TRBJ1-2, with D uncertain. CDR3 length: 15 amino acids. Per the germline V gene, CDR1 is KGHSH and CDR2 is LQKENI. Trimming removed 2 bases from V and 0 bases from J, with 10 bases in between. Complete variable domain (other parts from reference TRBV18 and TRBJ1-2): NAGVMQNPRHLVRRRGQEARLRCSPMKGHSHVYWYRQLPEEGLKFMVYLQKENIIDESGMPKERFSAEFPKEGPSILRIQQVVRGDSAAYFCASSPVTLANYGYTFGSGTRLTVV.

The chain employs TRBV6-5 and TRBJ1-1; TRBD1 aligns across 9 bases. Germline-derived CDR1 and CDR2 are MNHEY and SVGAGI. The CDR3 is 13 residues long. V dropped 5 bases and J dropped 11; count of bases not matched to a gene: 9. CDR3 region: CASSLRDREEAFF. CDR3 nucleotide sequence: TGTGCCAGCAGTCTCCGGGACAGGGAGGAGGCTTTCTTT.

This rearrangement joins TRBV11-3 to TRBJ2-3, with D perhaps matching TRBD1 (6 bases). Deletions cut 5 bases from V and 6 bases from J, with 18 bases between. The CDR3 runs 15 residues. Germline V gene sequence: CDR1 SGHNT, CDR2 YENEEA. CDR3 amino acids: CASSPLTGPGDTQYF. CDR3 DNA sequence: TGTGCCAGCAGCCCCTTGACAGGTCCAGGGGATACGCAGTATTTT. The entire variable domain, with the rest obtained from reference TRBV11-3 and TRBJ2-3, is as follows: EAGVVQSPRYKIIEKKQPVAFWCNPISGHNTLYWYLQNLGQGPELLIRYENEEAVDDSQLPKDRFSAERLKGVDSTLKIQPAELGDSAVYLCASSPLTGPGDTQYFGPGTRLTVL.

CDR3 bases: TGTGCCAGCAGTTACGGAGGGGGAGTAGATGAAAAACTGTTTTTT. Residues: CASSYGGGVDEKLFF. The chain carries TRBV6-5 and TRBJ1-4, with D possibly matching TRBD1 (6 bases). CDR1 MNHEY and CDR2 SVGAGI come from the germline V gene. CDR3 length equals 15 residues. Trimming pared 2 bases from V and 6 bases from J, leaving 13 bases between.

The genes are TRBV7-2 and TRBJ2-3, with D hard to call. This CDR3 contains 12 residues. Trimming took off 2 bases at V and 2 bases at J, with 2 bases between the two ends. Germline CDR1 SGHTA, CDR2 FQGNSA. The CDR3: CASSLYTDTQYF. In DNA form, the CDR3 reads TGTGCCAGCAGCTTATACACAGATACGCAGTATTTT. Full variable domain (rest looked up from reference TRBV7-2 and TRBJ2-3): GAGVSQSPSNKVTEKGKDVELRCDPISGHTALYWYRQSLGQGLEFLIYFQGNSAPDKSGLPSDRFSAERTGGSVSTLTIQRTQQEDSAVYLCASSLYTDTQYFGPGTRLTVL.

The chain couples TRBV4-3 to TRBJ1-2, with 8 bases matching TRBD1. V shed 1 base, J shed 3 bases, and the junction held 1 base outside the gene matches. The CDR3 loop spans 14 amino acids. Germline-derived CDR1 and CDR2 are LGHNA and YSLEER. CDR3 region: CASSQVTGDYGYTF. The CDR3 coding sequence is TGCGCCAGCAGCCAAGTGACAGGGGACTATGGCTACACCTTC.